This TCR beta chain was profiled in a study of T cell repertoires in cytomegalovirus infection (dated by TCRdb to about 2019). Looking at the study overall: Donor HLA type was relevant to the analysis, as public TCR beta signatures indicated carriage of CMV infection together with the matching HLA type. On the study overall, not on this receptor specifically: The ex vivo response was dominated by HLA-C-restricted CMV-specific TCR beta clonotypes, which also provided the single most frequent clonotype in two of eight donors. In both this cohort and an independent cohort of 352 donors, the cumulative frequency of public TCR beta family members distinguished carriers of CMV infection plus the relevant HLA type.

In its sample, this clonotype was seen many times. This clone's antigen is unknown. Base qualities are not at hand, and no much larger clone is one base apart. The CDR1 and CDR2 encoded by the germline V gene are SGHVS and FNYEAQ. From the cysteine up to the phenylalanine, the CDR3 has a length of 15 residues. The CDR3 DNA has 45 bases and is translated from base 1. V is cut by 1 base and J by 0 bases, and the space between the germline ends is 9 bases. Sequencing instrument: Illumina HiSeq 1500. TCRdb redid the processing of the public reads, applying fastp at Q25 and MiXCR, and retained in-frame beta chains. Every distinct CDR3 protein forms one entry, paired with its most common genes and DNA. This sample holds roughly 760,000 distinct CDR3 sequences; less than 40% were observed only once. The ten largest make up around 2.8% of the sample.

Material for sequencing was PBMCs. Recombination linked TRBV7-6 to TRBJ2-5, with the D segment identity uncertain. The clonotype comes from a human donor in good health (CMV status not recorded). Some clones in this sample may be carry-over from other donors' samples. The nucleotide sequence is TGTGCCAGCAGCTTAGTATCAAGATACCAAGAGACCCAGTACTTC. This gives the protein CASSLVSRYQETQYF.